This T cell receptor beta chain was recovered during a study of Ad26.COV2.S vaccination and SARS-CoV-2 variants. Study information: Donor got 5x10^10 or 1x10^11 viral particles of Ad26.COV2.S.

Treatment in this sample: 15 to 20 received Ad26.COV2.S at low or high dose, single or two shots; roughly five received placebo; per-sample allocation not given. Specimens were obtained on day 63 following the first vaccine or placebo injection. This clone was counted a few times. This table comes from immunoSEQ multiplex PCR, and its TCRdb copy is limited to in-frame clones, with some not included. The table lists around 450,000 clones, 89% of them singletons. The sequences come from peripheral blood, collected in a trial of Ad26.COV2.S vaccine versus placebo. This receptor was taken from a person aged 18-65 years who received the Ad26.COV2.S COVID-19 vaccine or a placebo.

DNA of the CDR3: TGTGCCAGCAGTTACTCGGACTGGCCGGATGGTCCGCCCCAGCATTTT. It specifies CASSYSDWPDGPPQHF. J is TRBJ1-5 and V is TRBV6-2 or TRBV6-3; D unresolved. The CDR3 has 16 residues. The V gene's germline CDR1 is MNHEY and CDR2 SVGEGT. V was clipped by 0 bases and J by 9 bases, with 18 bases between them.